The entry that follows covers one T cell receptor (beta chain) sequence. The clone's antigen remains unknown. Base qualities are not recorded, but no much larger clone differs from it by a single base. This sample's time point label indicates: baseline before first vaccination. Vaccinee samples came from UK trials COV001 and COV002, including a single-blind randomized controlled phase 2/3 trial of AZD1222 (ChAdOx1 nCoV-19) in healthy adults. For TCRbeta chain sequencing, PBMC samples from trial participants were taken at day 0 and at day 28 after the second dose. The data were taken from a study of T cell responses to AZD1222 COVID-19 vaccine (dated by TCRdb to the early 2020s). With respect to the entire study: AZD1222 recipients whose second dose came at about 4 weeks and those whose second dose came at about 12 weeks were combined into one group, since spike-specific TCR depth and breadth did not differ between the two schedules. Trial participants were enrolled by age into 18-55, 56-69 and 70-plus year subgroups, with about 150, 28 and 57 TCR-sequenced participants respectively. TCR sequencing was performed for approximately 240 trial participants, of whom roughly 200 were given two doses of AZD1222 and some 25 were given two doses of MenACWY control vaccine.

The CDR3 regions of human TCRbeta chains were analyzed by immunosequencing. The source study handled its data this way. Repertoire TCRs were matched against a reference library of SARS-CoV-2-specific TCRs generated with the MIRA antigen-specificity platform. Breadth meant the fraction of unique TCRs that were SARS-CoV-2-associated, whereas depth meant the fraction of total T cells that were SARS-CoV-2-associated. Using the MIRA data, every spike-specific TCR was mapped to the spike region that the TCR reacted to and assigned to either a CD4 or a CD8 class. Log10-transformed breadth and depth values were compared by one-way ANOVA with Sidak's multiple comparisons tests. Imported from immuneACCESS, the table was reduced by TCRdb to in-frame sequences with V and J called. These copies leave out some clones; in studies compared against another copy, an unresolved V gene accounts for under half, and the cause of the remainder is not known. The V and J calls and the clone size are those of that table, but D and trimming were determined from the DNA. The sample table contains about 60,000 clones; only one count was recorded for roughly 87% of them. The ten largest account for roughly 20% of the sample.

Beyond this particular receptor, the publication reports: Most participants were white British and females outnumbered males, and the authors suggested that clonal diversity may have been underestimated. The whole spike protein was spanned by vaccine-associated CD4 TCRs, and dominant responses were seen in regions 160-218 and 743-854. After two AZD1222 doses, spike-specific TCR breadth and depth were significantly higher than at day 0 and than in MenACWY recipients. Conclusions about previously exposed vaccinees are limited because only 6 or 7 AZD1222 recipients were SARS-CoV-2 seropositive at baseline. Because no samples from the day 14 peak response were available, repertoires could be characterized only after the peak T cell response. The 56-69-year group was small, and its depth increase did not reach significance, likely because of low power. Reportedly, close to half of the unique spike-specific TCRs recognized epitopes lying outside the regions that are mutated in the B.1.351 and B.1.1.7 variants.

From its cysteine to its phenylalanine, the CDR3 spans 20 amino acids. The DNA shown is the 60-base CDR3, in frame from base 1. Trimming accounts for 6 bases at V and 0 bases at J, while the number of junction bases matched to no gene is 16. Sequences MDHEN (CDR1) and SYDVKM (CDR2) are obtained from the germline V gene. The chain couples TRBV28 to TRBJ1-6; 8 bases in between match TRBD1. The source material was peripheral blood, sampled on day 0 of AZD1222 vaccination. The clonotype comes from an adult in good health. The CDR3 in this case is CASSQTRGPGSSSYNSPLHF. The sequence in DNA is TGTGCCAGCAGCCAGACCAGGGGGCCGGGGTCGAGCTCCTATAATTCACCCCTCCACTTT.